This T cell receptor (beta chain) originates from a study of cytomegalovirus exposure and HLA in healthy donors. PCR amplification relied on 60 Vbeta primers (plus 13 Jbeta primers). Using immunoSEQ multiplex PCR, the repertoire was profiled, and TCRdb retains in-frame clones only, with some absent. This sample has roughly 200,000 clones; around three quarters occur once, and the top ten carry 5% to 7%. Study-wide findings and caveats: A link between a missense DCLRE1C variant and TCR beta V- and J-gene trimming emerged from a later analysis. The sole available immune exposure information was CMV serostatus. Analysis was performed later, and it showed HLA-associated TCR beta chains to be more clonally expanded than equally common others. The study labeled 150 to 200 TCR beta chains cytomegalovirus-associated.

V lost 4 bases and J lost 7; bases outside the gene matches: 7. The CDR3 length is 14 residues. Germline V CDR1 and CDR2: SEHNR, FQNEAQ (reference sequence). Only one count was recorded for this clone. Its antigen is not identified. The TCR originated in a man in his forties in good health and CMV-seronegative. The chain links TRBV7-9 to TRBJ2-3; 8 bases line up with TRBD2. The sequenced sample consisted of PBMCs. CDR3 DNA sequence: TGTGCCAGCAGCTCCGGACTAGCTGTTTATACGCAGTATTTT. Translation: CASSSGLAVYTQYF.